The 28 T cell receptor beta chains below all came from one sample that was sequenced in a study of OX40 agonist ivuxolimab in advanced cancers. Here immunoSEQ multiplex PCR was the method, and the copy in TCRdb shows in-frame clones only, minus some. The sample yields roughly 80,000 clones, roughly 80% seen once. Source: CD4+ or CD8+ T cells sorted from blood, taken in a trial of the OX40 agonist ivuxolimab. All receptors come from an adult with an advanced solid tumor such as melanoma, head and neck, liver or kidney cancer.

The chain uses TRBV5-1 and TRBJ2-2; D unresolved. V was cut by 0 bases and J by 2 bases, with 8 bases left in between. Germline loops: CDR1 SGHRS, CDR2 YFSETQ. This CDR3 is 15 amino acids long. CDR3 nucleotides: TGCGCCAGCAGCTTGGCCATCCAAAACACCGGGGAGCTGTTTTTT. The encoded protein is CASSLAIQNTGELFF. The full variable domain, in which reference TRBV5-1 and TRBJ2-2 provide the parts outside the CDR3, is KAGVTQTPRYLIKTRGQQVTLSCSPISGHRSVSWYQQTPGQGLQFLFEYFSETQRNKGNFPGRFSGRQFSNSRSEMNVSTLELGDSALYLCASSLAIQNTGELFFGEGSRLTVL.

Comment on this clone: This sample also contains other DNA sequences that code for the same CDR3. The V call is TRBV11-2, the J call TRBJ1-4; D call uncertain. The V and J ends lost 5 bases and 6 bases respectively, with 10 bases between them. The CDR3 is 13 amino acids. CDR1 and CDR2 (germline): SGHAT, FQNNGV. Here the CDR3 reads CASSPKRDEKLFF. CDR3 DNA sequence: TGTGCCAGCAGCCCCAAGAGGGATGAAAAACTGTTTTTT.

The CDR3 region is CASSLRTSGGAKNEQFF. CDR3 sequence (DNA): TGTGCCAGCAGCTTAAGGACTAGCGGGGGGGCCAAAAATGAGCAGTTCTTC. The chain carries TRBV7-2 and TRBJ2-1, with 15 bases fitting TRBD2. This CDR3 spans 17 amino acids. CDR1 and CDR2 from the germline V gene are SGHTA and FQGNSA. After removal of 2 bases from V and 7 bases from J, the junction contained 6 bases not matched to a gene.

The chain couples TRBV28 to TRBJ1-4, with 10 bases aligning to TRBD1. With 6 bases clipped from V and 7 bases from J, the junction kept 5 bases outside the gene matches. Germline V gene data show CDR1 as MDHEN and CDR2 as SYDVKM. The CDR3 length is 14 residues. The CDR3 bases are TGTGCCAGCAGAGACAGGGGGCGCGTTGAAAAACTGTTTTTT. Its protein is CASRDRGRVEKLFF.

The V call is TRBV4-3, the J call TRBJ2-2; D call uncertain. Trimming stripped 6 bases from V and 1 base from J, with 9 bases between. This CDR3 region has 14 residues. Germline values: CDR1 LGHNA, CDR2 YSLEER. CDR3 sequence reads: CASRPIMNTGELFF. The CDR3 DNA sequence: TGCGCCAGCAGGCCCATTATGAACACCGGGGAGCTGTTTTTT.

The genes are TRBV19 and TRBJ1-5; tentative D call: TRBD1 (6 bases). CDR1 is LNHDA, CDR2 SQIVND, per germline (reference sequence). Trimming removed 7 bases at V and 2 bases at J, with 15 bases between. The CDR3 is 15 residues long. The CDR3 region is CASKGGELGNQPQHF. The CDR3 DNA is TGTGCCAGTAAGGGGGGGGAACTTGGCAATCAGCCCCAGCATTTT.

The V and J genes are TRBV5-6 and TRBJ1-1, with 8 bases fitting TRBD1. Germline assignment: CDR1 SGHDT and CDR2 YYEEEE. There are 13 residues in the CDR3. V lost 2 bases, J lost 10 bases, and 7 bases stayed unmatched. CDR3 sequence reads: CASSFRTGSGAFF. CDR3 bases: TGTGCCAGCAGCTTTCGGACAGGGTCGGGAGCTTTCTTT.

This clone was found a few times. This chain links TRBV11-2 with TRBJ1-2; TRBD1 might be the D (5 bases). This CDR3 has 14 residues. The germline gives CDR1 SGHAT, CDR2 FQNNGV. V gave up 1 base and J gave up 8 bases, with 14 bases separating them. The CDR3 region is CASSLVLSGSGYTF. In DNA, the CDR3 is TGTGCCAGCAGCTTAGTTCTATCAGGGTCCGGCTACACCTTC.

The rearrangement uses TRBV19 and TRBJ1-1; TRBD1 aligns across 9 bases. Germline V lookup: CDR1 LNHDA, CDR2 SQIVND (reference sequence). This CDR3 is 14 amino acids long. Trimming took 4 bases from V and 3 from J; bases not matched to a gene: 3. CDR3 nucleotides: TGTGCCAGTAGTAGAGACAGGGGGGACACTGAAGCTTTCTTT. Translating it yields CASSRDRGDTEAFF.

The chain has TRBV2 and TRBJ1-5; TRBD1 is a possible D gene (6 bases). V lost 8 bases and J 5 bases, leaving 13 bases between the germline ends. This CDR3 comprises 13 residues. Germline CDR1 is SNHLY and CDR2 is FYNNEI. CDR3 in DNA: TGTGCCAGCGGGCGGGGGCAGGATCAGCCCCAGCATTTT. This translates into CASGRGQDQPQHF.

The V gene is TRBV11-3, the J gene TRBJ1-1; no reliable D call. With 4 bases removed from V and 1 base from J, the gap between germline ends came to 7 bases. Germline CDR1 SGHNT, CDR2 YENEEA. CDR3 length equals 13 residues. In nucleotides, the CDR3 is TGTGCCAGCAGCTCGACACCGAACACTGAAGCTTTCTTT. Translating it yields CASSSTPNTEAFF.

The CDR3 region is CASRGSGQSTYGYTF. The CDR3 bases are TGTGCCAGCAGAGGCTCGGGACAGTCTACCTATGGCTACACCTTC. V is TRBV28 and J is TRBJ1-2; 7 bases line up with TRBD1. This CDR3 has 15 residues. The J segment lost 4 bases and the V segment lost 6 bases, leaving 11 bases of the junction unmatched. The germline V gene has CDR1 MDHEN and CDR2 SYDVKM.

V usage is TRBV6-1 and J usage is TRBJ2-5; D is unclear. Germline lookup yields CDR1 MNHNS and CDR2 SASEGT. V shed 5 bases and J shed 5 bases, with 15 bases lying between them. The CDR3 extends over 14 amino acids. The DNA for the CDR3 is TGTGCCAGCAGTCTCCTCCCTAGATCTGAGACCCAGTACTTC. Amino acid sequence: CASSLLPRSETQYF.

The V and J genes are TRBV6-1 and TRBJ1-5, with 7 bases that match TRBD1. The germline V gene has CDR1 MNHNS and CDR2 SASEGT. The V and J ends lost 5 bases and 7 bases, in that order; junction bases with no gene match: 8. The CDR3 totals 14 residues. DNA of the CDR3: TGTGCCAGCAGTAGTCAGACAGGGCAACAGCCCCAGCATTTT. As protein: CASSSQTGQQPQHF.

The chain uses TRBV5-1 and TRBJ2-1; D is unclear. From germline, CDR1 is SGHRS and CDR2 YFSETQ. Between the trimmed V and J ends, which lost 3 bases and 5 bases, there was a span of 15 bases. The length of the CDR3 is 15 residues. The CDR3 sequence is CASSSLPGRNNEQFF. DNA for the CDR3: TGCGCCAGCAGCTCCTTACCTGGACGGAACAATGAGCAGTTCTTC.

The rearrangement uses TRBV28 and TRBJ2-4; TRBD1 aligns across 7 bases. V lost 2 bases and J lost 9; bases outside the gene matches: 7. Germline assignment: CDR1 MDHEN and CDR2 SYDVKM. The CDR3 is 14 residues long. CDR3 region: CASSLRVGGAIQYF. The CDR3 DNA follows: TGTGCCAGCAGTTTAAGGGTAGGGGGCGCCATTCAGTACTTC.

The rearrangement links TRBV19 to TRBJ1-2, with 10 bases aligning to TRBD1. The CDR3 consists of 14 residues. CDR1 and CDR2 (germline): LNHDA, SQIVND (reference sequence). V was clipped by 5 bases and J by 3 bases; unmatched bases: 3. CDR3 sequence (DNA): TGTGCCAGTAGTGGACAGGGGGGGGACTATGGCTACACCTTC. Translating it yields CASSGQGGDYGYTF.

This sequence joins TRBV2 and TRBJ2-5; a weak D match, TRBD2 (5 bases). V lost 6 bases, J lost 3 bases, and 8 bases lay in between. The CDR3 covers 12 residues. Germline assignment: CDR1 SNHLY and CDR2 FYNNEI. CDR3 amino acids: CASRGREETQYF. The CDR3 nucleotides are TGTGCCAGCAGGGGGAGAGAAGAGACCCAGTACTTC. The whole variable domain, remainder taken from reference TRBV2 and TRBJ2-5, is EPEVTQTPSHQVTQMGQEVILRCVPISNHLYFYWYRQILGQKVEFLVSFYNNEISEKSEIFDDQFSVERPDGSNFTLKIRSTKLEDSAMYFCASRGREETQYFGPGTRLLVL.

The J gene is TRBJ1-3, the V gene TRBV11-2; possible D gene TRBD1, 6 bases. This CDR3 is 15 amino acids long. Looked up from germline, CDR1 is SGHAT and CDR2 is FQNNGV. Trimming stripped 0 bases from V and 4 bases from J, with 10 bases between. The CDR3 spells CASSLEGGSGNTIYF. DNA for the CDR3: TGTGCCAGCAGCTTAGAAGGGGGTTCGGGAAACACCATATATTTT.

This clone was seen just once. The rearrangement links TRBV5-4 to TRBJ2-2; 9 bases are a match to TRBD1. The germline V gene has CDR1 SGHNT and CDR2 YYREEE (reference sequence). This CDR3 has 15 amino acids. Germline trimming cut 4 bases from V and 5 bases from J; bases unmatched to any gene: 6. This CDR3 is CASSPRDRETGELFF. DNA for the CDR3: TGTGCCAGCAGCCCTCGGGACAGGGAGACCGGGGAGCTGTTTTTT.

The chain employs TRBV7-2 and TRBJ1-2; TRBD1 agrees at 9 bases. In germline, CDR1 is SGHTA, CDR2 FQGNSA. V gave up 6 bases and J gave up 6 bases; unmatched junction bases: 8. The CDR3 length is 14 residues. Here the CDR3 DNA reads TGTGCCAGCAGTTCGGGACAGGGTCGAAATGGCTACACCTTC. It encodes CASSSGQGRNGYTF.

The chain links TRBV9 to TRBJ2-2, with TRBD1 identical over 9 bases. The trim removed 0 bases at V and 6 bases at J, leaving 9 bases unmatched. CDR1 is SGDLS and CDR2 is YYNGEE in the germline V gene. The CDR3 totals 17 residues. CDR3 coding DNA: TGTGCCAGCAGCGTAGTTGGGACAGGGATTGTGGCCGGGGAGCTGTTTTTT. Encoded protein: CASSVVGTGIVAGELFF.

This clone was recorded at least ten times. The chain combines TRBV19 with TRBJ2-2; D is ambiguous. The germline V and J ends were trimmed by 1 base and 4 bases, with 10 bases remaining between them. CDR3 length: 15 residues. Germline CDR1 reads LNHDA; CDR2 reads SQIVND (reference sequence). The CDR3 protein is CASSIVPVGTGELFF. CDR3 nucleotides: TGTGCCAGTAGTATAGTCCCGGTGGGCACCGGGGAGCTGTTTTTT.

This chain uses TRBV11-3 with TRBJ1-3, with a tentative D call TRBD1 (6 bases). The V gene's germline CDR1 is SGHNT and CDR2 YENEEA. The CDR3 contains 16 residues. The V end was cut by 3 bases, the J end by 0 bases, with 12 bases between. The CDR3: CASSLGGPRSGNTIYF. DNA of the CDR3: TGTGCCAGCAGCTTGGGGGGCCCCCGCTCTGGAAACACCATATATTTT.

The chain carries TRBV28 and TRBJ2-1; 9 bases are shared with TRBD2. Germline V lookup: CDR1 MDHEN, CDR2 SYDVKM. The CDR3 length is 10 residues. CDR3 DNA sequence: TGTAGCAGCGGGGGGCCAATGCAGTTCTTC. Protein: CSSGGPMQFF.

V usage is TRBV7-2 and J usage is TRBJ2-4, with D tentatively TRBD2 (6 bases). Germline-derived CDR1 and CDR2 are SGHTA and FQGNSA. The germline V and J ends were trimmed by 5 bases and 0 bases, with 14 bases remaining between them. The CDR3 extends over 16 amino acids. The CDR3 DNA sequence: TGTGCCAGCAGCCCCGGGACTGGAGTAGCCAAAAACATTCAGTACTTC. The encoded protein is CASSPGTGVAKNIQYF.

The chain has TRBV19 and TRBJ1-5; D is ambiguous. Trimming stripped 3 bases from V and 0 bases from J, with 12 bases between. The CDR3 is 16 residues long. CDR1 is LNHDA, CDR2 SQIVND, per germline (reference sequence). This chain's CDR3 is CASSIVSGNSNQPQHF. For the CDR3, the DNA is TGTGCCAGTAGTATCGTCTCCGGTAATAGCAATCAGCCCCAGCATTTT.

The count of this clone is one. The chain employs TRBV20-1 and TRBJ1-6, with a possible D match to TRBD1 (5 bases). V was shortened by 2 bases and J by 15 bases, with 11 bases between the two germline ends. This CDR3 has 11 amino acids. The germline CDR1 and CDR2 sequences are DFQATT and SNEGSKA (reference sequence). The CDR3 spells CSARQGQGLHF. The DNA for the CDR3 is TGCAGTGCTAGACAGGGCCAAGGCCTCCACTTT.